This T cell receptor beta chain was identified in a study of shared clonotypes between healthy human individuals. Study-wide results and caveats: Clonotypes not shared had lower generation probabilities than those common to all four donors.

This CDR3 is 16 amino acids long. Germline CDR1 SGHRS, CDR2 YFSETQ. With V trimmed by 5 bases and J by 7 bases, 7 bases remained unmatched. A note on this clone: Its matching antigen is unknown.

Profiling relied on immunoSEQ multiplex PCR, and the TCRdb table lists in-frame clones only, not all of them. The repertoire holds 2,500,000 or so clones, with approximately 90% as singletons. Sequencing used naive CD4+ T cells from PBMCs. Subset of the sample: CD45RA+ positively selected. The chain combines TRBV5-1 with TRBJ2-1; 15 bases agree with TRBD2. This TCR was recovered from a man younger than 35 in good health. Some clones in this sample may be carry-over from other donors' samples. In nucleotides, the CDR3 is TGCGCCAGCAGGCCTCCGGGACTAGCGGGAGGTAATGAGCAGTTCTTC. This sequence encodes CASRPPGLAGGNEQFF.